This T cell receptor (beta chain) comes out of a study of T cells in Graves' hyperthyroidism and ophthalmopathy. Amplified regions were TCR beta CDR3 sequences from RNA transcripts. The HTBI primer set drove a first-round RT-PCR of the TCR CDR3. TCRdb redid the calling of the multiplex PCR reads with MiXCR, one entry per CDR3 protein. The sample has roughly 380,000 distinct CDR3 sequences; over 15% are singletons. The CDR3 is 17 residues long. The V and J ends lost 0 bases and 3 bases, in that order; junction bases with no gene match: 8. The germline V gene has CDR1 MGHRA and CDR2 YSYEKL. This receptor was obtained from a woman between 18 and 29 years old with Graves' hyperthyroidism. Source material: blood. The chain uses TRBV4-1 and TRBJ1-5; 7 nucleotides agree with TRBD1. CDR3 sequence reads: CASSQDPGQRANQPQHF. CDR3 coding DNA: TGCGCCAGCAGCCAAGACCCGGGACAGAGGGCCAATCAGCCCCAGCATTTT.